The rows below give T cell receptor beta chains drawn from one sample of a study of beta chain features in type 1 diabetes. Sequencing used immunoSEQ multiplex PCR; TCRdb keeps in-frame clones, though not all of them. The table has 280,000 or so clones, approximately 16% seen once. Sequenced material: naive CD4+ T cells from blood. The receptors stem from a man aged 18-30 years with type 1 diabetes. Both conserved end residues are part of each CDR3. The D gene is left open where the match is weak. Some rows have no size entry. The others give once, few or many, or a class for an expanded clone.

>-|TRBV5-1|-|TRBJ2-2
CASSFEGRNTGELFF
TGCGCCAGCAGCTTTGAGGGCCGCAACACCGGGGAGCTGTTTTTT
>-|TRBV28|few|TRBJ2-7
CASSSIQGGSYEQYF
TGTGCCAGCAGTTCCATCCAGGGGGGCTCCTACGAGCAGTACTTC
>TRBD1|TRBV19|few|TRBJ1-5
CASSIVISAGGMGNQPQHF
TGTGCCAGTAGTATAGTAATTTCGGCAGGGGGCATGGGCAATCAGCCCCAGCATTTT
>-|TRBV20-1|-|TRBJ2-1
CSAARLEKQFF
TGCAGTGCTGCCCGACTTGAAAAGCAGTTCTTC
>-|TRBV7-2|-|TRBJ2-7
CASSLVREYEQYF
TGTGCCAGCAGCTTAGTCAGGGAATACGAGCAGTACTTC
>-|TRBV5-1|few|TRBJ2-7
CASSLRQTGEGFNEQYF
TGCGCCAGCAGCTTGAGGCAAACAGGAGAAGGTTTCAACGAGCAGTACTTC
>-|TRBV5-1|-|TRBJ2-3
CASSLVSGGGDTQYF
TGCGCCAGCAGCTTGGTTTCCGGGGGTGGAGATACGCAGTATTTT
>TRBD1|TRBV5-1|-|TRBJ2-5
CASSRNPGTGRETQYF
TGCGCCAGCAGCCGCAACCCCGGGACAGGGCGAGAGACCCAGTACTTC
>-|TRBV18|-|TRBJ1-1
CASSPEMNTEAFF
TGTGCCAGCTCACCGGAGATGAACACTGAAGCTTTCTTT
>-|TRBV5-6|few|TRBJ1-2
CASSRARVGYGYTF
TGTGCCAGCAGCCGCGCGAGGGTCGGCTATGGCTACACCTTC
>TRBD2|TRBV18|few|TRBJ2-1
CASSPRTSGMNEQFF
TGTGCCAGCTCACCCAGAACTAGCGGGATGAATGAGCAGTTCTTC
>-|TRBV7-2|-|TRBJ2-1
CASTPDSLYNEQFF
TGTGCCAGCACCCCGGACTCACTATACAATGAGCAGTTCTTC
>TRBD1|TRBV5-4|-|TRBJ2-7
CASSRTGFHEQYF
TGTGCCAGCAGCCGGACAGGGTTCCACGAGCAGTACTTC
>-|TRBV4-1|few|TRBJ2-1
CASSQAGTDLNNEQFF
TGCGCCAGCAGCCAAGCTGGGACTGACTTAAACAATGAGCAGTTCTTC
>-|TRBV7-9|few|TRBJ1-5
CASRLTGNQPQHF
TGTGCCAGCAGGCTTACAGGGAATCAGCCCCAGCATTTT
>-|TRBV11-1|-|TRBJ1-1
CASSLAMGLNTEAFF
TGTGCCAGCAGCTTAGCGATGGGGCTTAACACTGAAGCTTTCTTT
>-|TRBV28|few|TRBJ2-7
CASSFSAYEQYF
TGTGCCAGCAGTTTCTCCGCCTACGAGCAGTACTTC
>TRBD1|TRBV2|-|TRBJ1-2
CASMWSGGTYGYTF
TGTGCCAGCATGTGGTCAGGGGGCACCTATGGCTACACCTTC
>-|TRBV7-7|-|TRBJ1-1
CASSLAMNTEAFF
TGTGCCAGCAGCTTGGCCATGAACACTGAAGCTTTCTTT